The clone carrying this T cell receptor (beta chain) was observed at least ten times. The CDR3 totals 15 residues. Per the germline V gene, CDR1 is WNHNN and CDR2 is SYGVQD (reference sequence). The ends lost 5 bases at V and 5 bases at J; junction bases unmatched: 5. These data originate in a study of shared clonotypes between healthy human individuals. An assay was performed, and its level was deep. TCRdb's table, derived via immunoSEQ multiplex PCR, lists solely in-frame clones and lacks some. The sample records hundreds of thousands of clones, around four fifths being singletons. Sequenced sample: memory CD4+ T cells sorted from blood. The sample's subset: CD45RA-negative fraction. This chain uses TRBV10-1 with TRBJ2-3, with 12 bases fitting TRBD1. This TCR derives from a woman aged 30 to 39 in good health. CDR3 residues: CASSPGTGGRDTQYF. The CDR3 nucleotides read TGCGCCAGCAGTCCCGGGACAGGGGGCAGAGATACGCAGTATTTT.